The rows below give T cell receptor beta chains drawn from one sample of a study of shared clonotypes between healthy human individuals. The table came from immunoSEQ multiplex PCR; TCRdb's copy has only in-frame clones and leaves some out. The sample holds under 2,000,000 clones, approximately 94% seen once. What was sequenced was naive CD8+ T cells sorted from blood. The receptors derive from a man aged 18 to 30 in good health. CDR3s include the opening cysteine and the closing phenylalanine or tryptophan. The D gene is left open where the match is weak. Clone size is shown for a subset of rows, as once, few, many or a class of expanded clone.

-,TRBV9,TRBD2,TRBJ2-2,CASSDPRRLASGELFF,TGTGCCAGCAGCGACCCCCGTCGACTAGCATCCGGGGAGCTGTTTTTT
-,TRBV6-1,TRBD1,TRBJ2-7,CASRHSGTDNREQYF,TGTGCCAGCAGACACTCCGGGACAGATAATCGCGAGCAGTACTTC
-,TRBV6-6,-,TRBJ2-1,CASTPIPDNEQFF,TGTGCCAGCACACCCATCCCGGACAATGAGCAGTTCTTC
-,TRBV10-3,TRBD1,TRBJ2-3,CAISELRTGPSTDTQYF,TGTGCCATCAGTGAGTTAAGGACAGGGCCTAGCACAGATACGCAGTATTTT
-,TRBV5-1,-,TRBJ1-3,CASSLGISGNTIYF,TGCGCCAGCAGCTTGGGTATCTCTGGAAACACCATATATTTT
-,TRBV5-1,TRBD2,TRBJ2-1,CASSSGLAGGRGNEQFF,TGCGCCAGCAGCTCCGGACTAGCGGGAGGGAGGGGCAATGAGCAGTTCTTC
-,TRBV4-1,-,TRBJ2-7,CASSQTRDLRYEQYF,TGCGCCAGCAGCCAAACCCGGGACTTGCGATACGAGCAGTACTTC
-,TRBV7-9,TRBD2,TRBJ2-6,CASSSLSGTRKTGANVLTF,TGTGCCAGCAGCTCCTTGTCCGGGACTAGAAAGACTGGGGCCAACGTCCTGACTTTC
-,TRBV5-1,TRBD1,TRBJ2-1,CASSWTGGAGNEQFF,TGCGCCAGCAGTTGGACAGGGGGCGCAGGCAATGAGCAGTTCTTC
once,TRBV27,-,TRBJ2-5,CASSHGPGTWEETQYF,TGTGCCAGCAGTCACGGACCCGGGACATGGGAAGAGACCCAGTACTTC